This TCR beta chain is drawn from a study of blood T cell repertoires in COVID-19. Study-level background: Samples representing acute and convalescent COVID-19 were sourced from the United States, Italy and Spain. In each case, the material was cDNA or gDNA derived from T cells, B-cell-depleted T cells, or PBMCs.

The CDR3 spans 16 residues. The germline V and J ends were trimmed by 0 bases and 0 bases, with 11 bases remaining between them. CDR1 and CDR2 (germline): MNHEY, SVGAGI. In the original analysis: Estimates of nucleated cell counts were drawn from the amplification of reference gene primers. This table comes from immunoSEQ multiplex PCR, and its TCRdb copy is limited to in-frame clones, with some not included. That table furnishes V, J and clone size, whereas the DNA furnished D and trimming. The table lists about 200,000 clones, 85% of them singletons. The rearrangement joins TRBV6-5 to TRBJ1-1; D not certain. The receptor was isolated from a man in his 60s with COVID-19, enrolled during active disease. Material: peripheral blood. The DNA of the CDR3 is TGTGCCAGCAGTTACTCGGGCCGCTTGATGAACACTGAAGCTTTCTTT. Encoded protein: CASSYSGRLMNTEAFF.